The clone carrying this T cell receptor (beta chain) has ten or more counts. Its matching antigen is unknown. The sample belongs to a study of T cells in Graves' hyperthyroidism and ophthalmopathy. Study results and caveats: Among thyroid clonotypes expanded above 0.001, most also appeared in blood.

Trimming took 2 bases from V and 5 from J, leaving 12 bases between them. The CDR3 covers 14 residues. From germline, CDR1 is SGHTA and CDR2 FQGNSA. The authors deemed Graves' hyperthyroidism stable absent ophthalmopathy progression within 18 months. RNA transcripts were the template for amplifying TCR beta CDR3 regions. Initially, a first-round RT-PCR of the TCR CDR3 employed the HTBI primer set. One entry per CDR3 protein, called by TCRdb with MiXCR from the multiplex PCR reads. The top ten hold around two fifths of the sample, which has about 210,000 distinct CDR3 sequences, 15% to 20% seen once. The J gene is TRBJ1-1, the V gene TRBV7-2; tentative D call: TRBD1 (6 bases). This receptor was obtained from a middle-aged man with Graves' hyperthyroidism. Specimen: blood. The CDR3 is CASSLIGGETEAFF. CDR3 DNA sequence: TGTGCCAGCAGCTTAATTGGGGGCGAAACTGAAGCTTTCTTT.